A single T cell receptor (beta chain) is shown here with its context. Antigen specificity is unknown. This entry is derived from a study of OX40 agonist ivuxolimab in advanced cancers. About the study: All patients had ivuxolimab intravenously every 2 weeks at 0.01 to 10 mg/kg. Study conclusions and caveats: Low normalized T-cell clonal expansion also characterized some of the nonresponders.

The germline CDR1 and CDR2 sequences are KGHSH and LQKENI. V trimming: 3 bases; J trimming: 9 bases; junction bases outside the gene matches: 6. CDR3 length: 14 amino acids. Using immunoSEQ multiplex PCR, the repertoire was profiled, and TCRdb retains in-frame clones only, with some absent. In the table there are tens of thousands of clones, roughly 87% of which are singletons. The starting material was CD4+ or CD8+ T cells sorted from blood, obtained in a trial of the OX40 agonist ivuxolimab. This receptor was identified in an adult with an advanced solid tumor such as melanoma, head and neck, liver or kidney cancer. V and J are TRBV18 and TRBJ2-3; 10 nucleotides line up with TRBD1. CDR3 amino acids: CASSPDRGHRTQYF. The CDR3 bases are TGTGCCAGCTCACCCGACAGGGGGCATAGGACGCAGTATTTT.